This record covers a single T cell receptor (beta chain). The antigen is unknown. Amplified regions were TCR beta CDR3 sequences from RNA transcripts. A first-round RT-PCR of the TCR CDR3 used the HTBI primer set. TCRdb recomputed calls from the multiplex PCR reads with MiXCR, one row per CDR3 protein. The table has about 350,000 distinct CDR3 sequences, approximately 18% seen once. This specimen comes from a study of T cells in Graves' hyperthyroidism and ophthalmopathy. General study points: The model predicted ophthalmopathy a median roughly six months before onset.

More than 8.5 ml of fresh peripheral blood supplied the PBMCs. The germline CDR1 and CDR2 sequences are MNHNS and SASEGT. This CDR3 contains 15 residues. Between the trimmed V and J ends, which lost 2 bases and 0 bases, there was a span of 11 bases. Specimen: blood. This clonotype was sampled from a middle-aged woman with Graves' ophthalmopathy. This chain links TRBV6-1 with TRBJ2-7; D possibly corresponds to TRBD1 (6 bases). The CDR3 here is CASSENPDSSYEQYF. The CDR3 nucleotides read TGTGCCAGCAGTGAAAACCCGGACAGCTCCTACGAGCAGTACTTC.